Included here is one T cell receptor beta chain sequence, with context. Its antigen is currently unknown. This entry comes from a study of cytomegalovirus exposure and HLA in healthy donors. Whole-study findings and limits: TCR beta V- and J-gene trimming was later associated with a missense DCLRE1C variant.

It was with 60 Vbeta and 13 Jbeta primers that the PCR ran. The protocol was immunoSEQ multiplex PCR, while the TCRdb copy is restricted to in-frame clones and leaves out a portion. The sample consists of fewer than 40,000 clones, about nine tenths of them appearing once. The sequenced sample consisted of PBMCs. The source is a middle-aged woman in good health and CMV-seropositive.

Here the CDR3 reads CATSIRLGEYEQYF. Here the CDR3 DNA reads TGTGCCACCAGCATCAGGCTCGGGGAATACGAGCAGTACTTC. The chain recombines TRBV15 with TRBJ2-7; D perhaps matches TRBD2 (5 bases). This CDR3 spans 14 amino acids. Trimming shortened V by 4 bases and J by 4 bases, and 14 bases separated the two germline ends. Looked up from germline, CDR1 is LNHNV and CDR2 is YYDKDF (reference sequence).